This TCR beta chain was captured by sequencing in a study of OX40 agonist ivuxolimab in advanced cancers. Clones were sequenced by immunoSEQ multiplex PCR, and TCRdb holds only the in-frame ones, with some missing. In the table there are 45,000 or so clones, 89% of which are singletons. V gave up 5 bases and J gave up 10 bases, with 18 bases separating them. Germline V gene sequence: CDR1 MNHNS, CDR2 SASEGT. The CDR3 runs to 15 residues. The sequences come from CD4+ or CD8+ T cells sorted from blood, collected in a trial of the OX40 agonist ivuxolimab. The TCR was taken from an adult with an advanced solid tumor such as melanoma, head and neck, liver or kidney cancer. The chain is built from TRBV6-1 and TRBJ1-6; D is possibly TRBD1 (5 bases). The CDR3 DNA reads as TGTGCCAGCAGTACCCCTCCGGGGGGAAGATCACCCCTCCACTTT. This sequence encodes CASSTPPGGRSPLHF.